This is a list of T cell receptor beta chains from one sample in a study of T cells in Graves' hyperthyroidism and ophthalmopathy. TCRdb redid the calling of the multiplex PCR reads with MiXCR, one entry per CDR3 protein. This sample has some 600,000 distinct CDR3 sequences, with about 14% found just once. The sequenced sample was blood. The receptor set was obtained from a woman aged 25 to 45 with Graves' hyperthyroidism that later progressed to Graves' ophthalmopathy. Each CDR3 is given with its conserved first and last residue. D genes are given only for firm matches. Only some rows state a clone size, as once, few, many or a class for expanded clones.

- - TRBJ2-2 TRBV12-3/TRBV12-4 CASSRLRPSNTGELFF TGTGCCAGCAGCCGGCTCAGGCCCTCGAACACCGGGGAGCTGTTTTTT
few TRBD2 TRBJ2-3 TRBV6-2/TRBV6-3 CASSYLPAGLAGGDTQYF TGTGCCAGCAGTTACCTCCCAGCGGGACTAGCGGGAGGAGATACGCAGTATTTT
many - TRBJ2-5 TRBV12-3/TRBV12-4 CASSLGNPGGQETQYF TGTGCCAGCAGTTTAGGCAACCCCGGGGGTCAAGAGACCCAGTACTTC
many - TRBJ1-1 TRBV2 CASGQAKVTEAFF TGTGCCAGCGGGCAGGCCAAGGTCACTGAAGCTTTCTTT
many TRBD2 TRBJ2-3 TRBV7-9 CASRYPSGRLADTQYF TGTGCCAGCAGATACCCTAGCGGGAGGTTAGCAGATACGCAGTATTTT
many - TRBJ1-1 TRBV3-1 CASSQVRGGEAFF TGTGCCAGCAGCCAAGTGAGGGGGGGTGAAGCTTTCTTT
many TRBD2 TRBJ2-1 TRBV7-3 CASSSGLAGGGEQFF TGTGCCAGCAGCTCAGGACTAGCGGGAGGGGGTGAGCAGTTCTTC
- - TRBJ1-2 TRBV3-1 CASSQHLLGLYTF TGTGCCAGCAGCCAGCACCTGTTGGGTCTCTACACCTTC
- TRBD2 TRBJ2-1 TRBV7-9 CASSPTRLAGSYNEQFF TGTGCCAGCAGCCCAACCCGACTAGCGGGATCCTACAATGAGCAGTTCTTC
many - TRBJ1-1 TRBV20-1 CSARRTGGMNTEAFF TGCAGTGCTAGAAGAACGGGCGGGATGAACACTGAAGCTTTCTTT
many - TRBJ1-2 TRBV6-2/TRBV6-3 CASSYSGTIDYGYTF TGTGCCAGCAGTTACTCCGGGACAATCGACTATGGCTACACCTTC
many TRBD1 TRBJ1-1 TRBV19 CASSMDRGSGEAFF TGTGCCAGTAGTATGGACAGGGGGTCCGGTGAAGCTTTCTTT
many - TRBJ1-1 TRBV20-1 CSAPGATNTEAFF TGCAGTGCCCCGGGGGCCACGAACACTGAAGCTTTCTTT
- - TRBJ1-4 TRBV18 CASSPILVADEKLFF TGTGCCAGCTCACCGATTTTGGTGGCAGATGAAAAACTGTTTTTT
many TRBD2 TRBJ2-1 TRBV19 CASSRGSGRSDEQFF TGTGCCAGTAGTAGGGGTAGCGGGAGGTCGGATGAGCAGTTCTTC
many TRBD2 TRBJ2-3 TRBV20-1 CSAPLAGSTDTQYF TGCAGTGCCCCACTAGCGGGTAGCACAGATACGCAGTATTTT
- - TRBJ1-1 TRBV4-1 CASSQVGRGGTEAFF TGCGCCAGCAGCCAAGTTGGCAGGGGAGGCACTGAAGCTTTCTTT
few TRBD1 TRBJ1-2 TRBV20-1 CSARGGQGGRIYTF TGCAGTGCTAGAGGCGGACAGGGGGGCAGAATCTACACCTTC
many TRBD2 TRBJ2-1 TRBV27 CASSETGGWGDEQFF TGTGCCAGCAGTGAGACGGGAGGCTGGGGGGATGAGCAGTTCTTC
- - TRBJ2-7 TRBV19 CASSKSGEQYF TGTGCCAGTAGTAAGTCCGGGGAGCAGTACTTC